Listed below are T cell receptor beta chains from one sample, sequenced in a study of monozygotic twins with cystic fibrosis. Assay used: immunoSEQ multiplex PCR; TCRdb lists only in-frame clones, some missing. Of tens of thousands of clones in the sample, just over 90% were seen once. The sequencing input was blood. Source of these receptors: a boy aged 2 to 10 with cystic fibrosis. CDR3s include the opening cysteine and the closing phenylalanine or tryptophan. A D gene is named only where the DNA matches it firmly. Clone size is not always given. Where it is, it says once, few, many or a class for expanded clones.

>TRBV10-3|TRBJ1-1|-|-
TGTGCCATCAGTGACGTTTCTGACACTGAAGCTTTCTTT
CAISDVSDTEAFF
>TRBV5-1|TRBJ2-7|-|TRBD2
TGCGCCAGCAGAATAGCGGGGGGCCGTTCCGTTAGCTCCTACGAGCAGTACTTC
CASRIAGGRSVSSYEQYF
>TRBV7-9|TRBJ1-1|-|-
TGTGCCAGCAGCCCCAGAAACACTGAAGCTTTCTTT
CASSPRNTEAFF
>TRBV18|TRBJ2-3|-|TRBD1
TGTGCCAGCTCCCCGGGGACAGGGCCAACAGATACGCAGTATTTT
CASSPGTGPTDTQYF
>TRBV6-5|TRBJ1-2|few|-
TGTGCCAGCAGTCCACAGACAGCTAACTATGGCTACACCTTC
CASSPQTANYGYTF
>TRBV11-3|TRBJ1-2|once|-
TGTGCCAGCAGCCCCGAAGAGTATAACTATGGCTACACCTTC
CASSPEEYNYGYTF
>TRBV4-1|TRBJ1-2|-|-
TGCGCCAGCAGCCAAGTTGGTGGGGCTGGTGGCTACACCTTC
CASSQVGGAGGYTF
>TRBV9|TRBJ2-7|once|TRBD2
TGTGCCAGCAGCGCCGGGACTAGTTTTAGCGAGCAGTACTTC
CASSAGTSFSEQYF
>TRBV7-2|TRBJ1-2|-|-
TGTGCCAGCAGCTTAGAGGGGCCCTACTATGGCTACACCTTC
CASSLEGPYYGYTF
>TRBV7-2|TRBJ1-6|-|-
TGTGCCAGCAGCTTAGACGAATGGTTTTCACCCCTCCACTTT
CASSLDEWFSPLHF
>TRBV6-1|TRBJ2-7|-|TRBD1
TGTGCCAGCAGTGAAGGATCACAGGGGGCCTTCTCCTACGAGCAGTACTTC
CASSEGSQGAFSYEQYF